Listed here is a single T cell receptor (beta chain). The data were obtained in a study of blood T cell repertoires in COVID-19. Overall study: Samples of COVID-19 (acute and convalescent) were obtained from the United States, Italy and Spain. From T cells, B-cell-depleted T cells, or PBMCs came the material, which was cDNA or gDNA.

With 9 bases removed from V and 5 bases from J, the gap between germline ends came to 17 bases. Germline CDR1 is SGHRS and CDR2 is YFSETQ. The CDR3 has 13 residues. The repertoire was sequenced with immunoSEQ multiplex PCR; TCRdb's copy has only in-frame clones and lacks some. The sample contains around 15,000 clones, almost 90% of which appear only once. Sequencing was carried out using peripheral blood. The clonotype originates from a human donor in a cohort sampled during active COVID-19. This chain uses TRBV5-1 with TRBJ1-1; D remains ambiguous. The CDR3 DNA reads as TGCGCCACCTATGGCGGCCCTGGGACTGAAGCTTTCTTT. It is translated as CATYGGPGTEAFF.